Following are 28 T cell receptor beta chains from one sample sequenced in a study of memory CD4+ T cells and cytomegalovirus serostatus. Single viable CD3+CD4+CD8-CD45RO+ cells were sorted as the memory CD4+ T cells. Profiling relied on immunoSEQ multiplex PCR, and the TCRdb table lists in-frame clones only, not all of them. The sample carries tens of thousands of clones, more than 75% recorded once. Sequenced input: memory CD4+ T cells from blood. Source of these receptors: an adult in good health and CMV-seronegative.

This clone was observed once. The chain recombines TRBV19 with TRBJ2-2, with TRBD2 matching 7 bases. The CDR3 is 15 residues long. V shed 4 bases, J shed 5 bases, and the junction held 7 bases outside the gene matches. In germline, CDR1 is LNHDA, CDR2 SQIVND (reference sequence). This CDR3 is CASSTRQGGTGELFF. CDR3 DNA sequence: TGTGCCAGTAGTACGCGGCAGGGAGGGACCGGGGAGCTGTTTTTT.

CDR3 DNA sequence: TGTGCCAGCAGCCAAGATGGGGGAGGGGAGACCCAGTACTTC. Residues: CASSQDGGGETQYF. This chain links TRBV4-2 with TRBJ2-5, with TRBD2 matching over 7 bases. CDR1 LGHNA and CDR2 YNFKEQ come from the germline V gene. Unmatched junction bases numbered 3, after V lost 0 bases and J lost 5 bases. The CDR3 is 14 residues long.

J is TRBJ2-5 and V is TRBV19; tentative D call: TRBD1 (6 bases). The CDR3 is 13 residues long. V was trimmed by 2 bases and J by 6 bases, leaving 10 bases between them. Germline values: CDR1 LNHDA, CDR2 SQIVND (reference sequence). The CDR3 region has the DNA TGTGCCAGTAGTATAACAGGGAGCAAGACCCAGTACTTC. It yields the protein CASSITGSKTQYF.

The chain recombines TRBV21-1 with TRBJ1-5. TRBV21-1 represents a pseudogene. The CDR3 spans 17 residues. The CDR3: CASSKGGNQGGVQPQHF. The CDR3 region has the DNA TGTGCCAGCAGCAAAGGGGGGAACCAAGGGGGGGTTCAGCCCCAGCATTTT.

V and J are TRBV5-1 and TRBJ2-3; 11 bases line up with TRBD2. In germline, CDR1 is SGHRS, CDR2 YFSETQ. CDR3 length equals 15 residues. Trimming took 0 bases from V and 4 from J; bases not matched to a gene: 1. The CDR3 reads CASSLDSGGADTQYF. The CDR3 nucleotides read TGCGCCAGCAGCTTGGATAGCGGGGGGGCAGATACGCAGTATTTT.

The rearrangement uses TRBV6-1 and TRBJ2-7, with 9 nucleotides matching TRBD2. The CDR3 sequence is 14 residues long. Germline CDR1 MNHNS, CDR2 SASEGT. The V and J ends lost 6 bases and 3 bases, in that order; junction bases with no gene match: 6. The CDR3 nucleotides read TGTGCCAGCAGGGCCGGGACTAGCATCTACGAGCAGTACTTC. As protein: CASRAGTSIYEQYF.

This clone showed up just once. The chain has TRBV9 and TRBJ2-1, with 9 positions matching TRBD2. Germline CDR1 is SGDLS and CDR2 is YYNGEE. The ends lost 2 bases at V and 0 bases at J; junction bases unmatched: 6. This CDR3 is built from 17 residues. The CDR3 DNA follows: TGTGCCAGCAGCGTTAGCGGGGGAACAAGCTCCTACAATGAGCAGTTCTTC. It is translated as CASSVSGGTSSYNEQFF.

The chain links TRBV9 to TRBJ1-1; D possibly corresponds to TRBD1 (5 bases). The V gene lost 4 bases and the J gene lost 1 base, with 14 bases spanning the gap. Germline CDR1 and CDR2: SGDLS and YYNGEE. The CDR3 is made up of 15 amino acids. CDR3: CASSPRPTANTEAFF. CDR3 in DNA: TGTGCCAGCAGCCCCCGCCCGACAGCGAACACTGAAGCTTTCTTT.

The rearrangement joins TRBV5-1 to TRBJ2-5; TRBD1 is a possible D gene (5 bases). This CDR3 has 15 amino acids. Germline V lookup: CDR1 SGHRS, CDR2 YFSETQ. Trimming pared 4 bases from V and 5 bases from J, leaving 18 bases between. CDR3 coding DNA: TGCGCCAGCAGCCCCGGGCCAGGGCGTGGTGAGACCCAGTACTTC. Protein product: CASSPGPGRGETQYF.

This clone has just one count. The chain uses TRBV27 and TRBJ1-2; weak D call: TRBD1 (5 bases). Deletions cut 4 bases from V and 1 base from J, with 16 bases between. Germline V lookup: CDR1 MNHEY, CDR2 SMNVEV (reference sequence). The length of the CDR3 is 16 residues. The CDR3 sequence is CASSSTGRPFNYGYTF. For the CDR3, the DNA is TGTGCCAGCAGTTCCACGGGACGGCCCTTTAACTATGGCTACACCTTC.

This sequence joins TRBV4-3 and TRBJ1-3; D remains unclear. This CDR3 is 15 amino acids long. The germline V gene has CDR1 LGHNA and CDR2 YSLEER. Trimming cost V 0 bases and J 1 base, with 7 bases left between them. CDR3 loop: CASSQDVGSGNTIYF. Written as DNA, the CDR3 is TGCGCCAGCAGCCAAGATGTTGGGTCTGGAAACACCATATATTTT.

The CDR3 is CASSLRSYQAFF. The DNA of the CDR3 is TGTGCCAGCAGCTTGAGGTCTTACCAAGCTTTCTTT. This sequence joins TRBV5-6 and TRBJ1-1; no firm D call. Germline V lookup: CDR1 SGHDT, CDR2 YYEEEE. There are 12 residues in the CDR3. Trimming shortened V by 1 base and J by 9 bases, and 10 bases separated the two germline ends. Together with reference TRBV5-6 and TRBJ1-1, the CDR3 gives the full variable domain: DAGVTQSPTHLIKTRGQQVTLRCSPKSGHDTVSWYQQALGQGPQFIFQYYEEEERQRGNFPDRFSGHQFPNYSSELNVNALLLGDSALYLCASSLRSYQAFFGQGTRLTVV.

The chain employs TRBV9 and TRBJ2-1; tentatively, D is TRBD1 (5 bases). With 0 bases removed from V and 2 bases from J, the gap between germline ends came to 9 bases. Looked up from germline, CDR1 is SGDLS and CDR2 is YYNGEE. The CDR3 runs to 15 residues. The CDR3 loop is CASSVEGAAYNEQFF. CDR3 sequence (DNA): TGTGCCAGCAGCGTAGAAGGGGCAGCCTACAATGAGCAGTTCTTC. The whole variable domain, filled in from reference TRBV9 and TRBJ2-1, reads DSGVTQTPKHLITATGQRVTLRCSPRSGDLSVYWYQQSLDQGLQFLIQYYNGEERAKGNILERFSAQQFPDLHSELNLSSLELGDSALYFCASSVEGAAYNEQFFGPGTRLTVL.

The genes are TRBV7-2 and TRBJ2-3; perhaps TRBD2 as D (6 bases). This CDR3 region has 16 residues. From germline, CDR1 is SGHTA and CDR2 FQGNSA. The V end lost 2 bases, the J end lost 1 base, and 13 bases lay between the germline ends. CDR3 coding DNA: TGTGCCAGCAGCTTAAAGGCGGGACTCGGCACAGATACGCAGTATTTT. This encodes CASSLKAGLGTDTQYF.

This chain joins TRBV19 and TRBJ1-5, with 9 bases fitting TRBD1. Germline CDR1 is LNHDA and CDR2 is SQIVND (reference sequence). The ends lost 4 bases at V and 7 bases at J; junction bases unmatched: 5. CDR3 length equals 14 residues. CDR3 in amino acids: CASSTQGAGQPQHF. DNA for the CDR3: TGTGCCAGTAGTACACAGGGGGCCGGGCAGCCCCAGCATTTT.

The CDR3, as DNA: TGTGCCAGCAGCTTACAGAAACCGGGACGGACGAGCTCCTACAATGAGCAGTTCTTC. Amino acid sequence: CASSLQKPGRTSSYNEQFF. This chain connects TRBV7-2 to TRBJ2-1; tentatively, D is TRBD1 or TRBD2 (5 bases each). The V gene lost 2 bases and the J gene lost 0 bases, with 20 bases spanning the gap. The CDR3 is 19 residues long. Germline assignment: CDR1 SGHTA and CDR2 FQGNSA.

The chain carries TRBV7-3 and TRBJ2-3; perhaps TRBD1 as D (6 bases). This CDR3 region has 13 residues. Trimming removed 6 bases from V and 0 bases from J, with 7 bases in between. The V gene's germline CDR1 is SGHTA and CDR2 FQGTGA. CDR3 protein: CASSQGSTDTQYF. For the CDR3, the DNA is TGTGCCAGCAGTCAGGGGAGCACAGATACGCAGTATTTT.

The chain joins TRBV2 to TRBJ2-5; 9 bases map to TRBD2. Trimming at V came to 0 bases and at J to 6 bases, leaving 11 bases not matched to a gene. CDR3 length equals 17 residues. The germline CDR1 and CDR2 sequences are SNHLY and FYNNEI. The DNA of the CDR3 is TGTGCCAGCAGTGAAGCGCTTACGCGGGGGGGGTGGAAGACCCAGTACTTC. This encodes CASSEALTRGGWKTQYF.

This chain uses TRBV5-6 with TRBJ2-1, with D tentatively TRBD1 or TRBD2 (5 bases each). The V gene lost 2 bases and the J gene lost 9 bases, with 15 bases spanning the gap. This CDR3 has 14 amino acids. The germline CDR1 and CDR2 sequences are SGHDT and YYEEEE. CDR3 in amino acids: CASSFGASYGEQFF. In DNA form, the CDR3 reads TGTGCCAGCAGCTTTGGGGCTAGCTACGGTGAGCAGTTCTTC.

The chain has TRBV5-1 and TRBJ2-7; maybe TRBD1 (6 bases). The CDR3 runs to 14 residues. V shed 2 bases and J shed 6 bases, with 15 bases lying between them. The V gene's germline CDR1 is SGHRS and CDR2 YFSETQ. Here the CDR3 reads CASSLRSGAGEQYF. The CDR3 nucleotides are TGCGCCAGCAGCTTAAGGTCAGGGGCCGGCGAGCAGTACTTC. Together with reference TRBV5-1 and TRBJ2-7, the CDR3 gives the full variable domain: KAGVTQTPRYLIKTRGQQVTLSCSPISGHRSVSWYQQTPGQGLQFLFEYFSETQRNKGNFPGRFSGRQFSNSRSEMNVSTLELGDSALYLCASSLRSGAGEQYFGPGTRLTVT.

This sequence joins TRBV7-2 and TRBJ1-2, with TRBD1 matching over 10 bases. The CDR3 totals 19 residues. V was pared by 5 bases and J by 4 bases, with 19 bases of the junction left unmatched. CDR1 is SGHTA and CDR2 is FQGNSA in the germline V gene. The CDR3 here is CASSPSLGLGQGEAYGYTF. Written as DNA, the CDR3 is TGTGCCAGCAGCCCGAGCTTAGGGTTAGGACAGGGGGAGGCCTATGGCTACACCTTC.

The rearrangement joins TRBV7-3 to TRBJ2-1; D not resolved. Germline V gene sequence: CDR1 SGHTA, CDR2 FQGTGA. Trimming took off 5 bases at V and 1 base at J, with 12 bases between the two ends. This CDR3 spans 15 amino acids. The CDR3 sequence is CASSPDMRSYNEQFF. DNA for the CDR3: TGTGCCAGCAGCCCCGATATGAGGTCCTACAATGAGCAGTTCTTC.

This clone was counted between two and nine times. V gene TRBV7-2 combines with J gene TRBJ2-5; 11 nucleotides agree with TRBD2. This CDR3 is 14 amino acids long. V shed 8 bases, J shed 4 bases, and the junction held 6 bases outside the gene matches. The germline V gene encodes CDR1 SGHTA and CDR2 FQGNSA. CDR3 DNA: TGTGCCAGCGGTGATAGCGGGGGGGGAGAGACCCAGTACTTC. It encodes CASGDSGGGETQYF.

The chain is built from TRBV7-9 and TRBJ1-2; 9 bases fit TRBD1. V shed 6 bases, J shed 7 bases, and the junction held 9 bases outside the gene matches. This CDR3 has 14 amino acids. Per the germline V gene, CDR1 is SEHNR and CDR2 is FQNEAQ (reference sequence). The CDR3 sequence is CASRTTGGEGGYTF. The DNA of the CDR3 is TGTGCCAGCAGAACTACAGGGGGCGAAGGTGGCTACACCTTC. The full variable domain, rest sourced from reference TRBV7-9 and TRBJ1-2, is DTGVSQNPRHKITKRGQNVTFRCDPISEHNRLYWYRQTLGQGPEFLTYFQNEAQLEKSRLLSDRFSAERPKGSFSTLEIQRTEQGDSAMYLCASRTTGGEGGYTFGSGTRLTVV.

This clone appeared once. The CDR3 protein is CASSSGAGVNNSPLHF. CDR3 nucleotides: TGTGCCAGCAGCTCCGGCGCGGGGGTTAATAATTCACCCCTCCACTTT. This rearrangement joins TRBV5-8 to TRBJ1-6, with D maybe TRBD1 (5 bases). Trimming removed 3 bases at V and 5 bases at J, with 15 bases between. Looked up from germline, CDR1 is SGHTS and CDR2 is YDEGEE. CDR3 length: 16 residues.

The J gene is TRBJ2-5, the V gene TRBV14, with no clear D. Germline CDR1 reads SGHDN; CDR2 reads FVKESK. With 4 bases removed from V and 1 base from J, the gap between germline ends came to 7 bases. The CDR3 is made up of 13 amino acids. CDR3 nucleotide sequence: TGTGCCAGCAGCCCTGGTGCCCAAGAGACCCAGTACTTC. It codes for CASSPGAQETQYF.

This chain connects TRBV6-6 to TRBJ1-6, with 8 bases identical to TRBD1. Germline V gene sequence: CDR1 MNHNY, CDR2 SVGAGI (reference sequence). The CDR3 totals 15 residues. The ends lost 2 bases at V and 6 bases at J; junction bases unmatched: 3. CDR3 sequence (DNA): TGTGCCAGCAGTTACGGGACAGGTGTTAATTCACCCCTCCACTTT. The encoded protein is CASSYGTGVNSPLHF.

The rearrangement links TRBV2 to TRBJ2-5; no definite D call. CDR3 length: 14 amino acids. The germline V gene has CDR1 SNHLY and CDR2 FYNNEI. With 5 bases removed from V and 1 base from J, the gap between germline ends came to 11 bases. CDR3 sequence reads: CASSPAVGQETQYF. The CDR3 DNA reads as TGTGCCAGCAGTCCTGCTGTGGGCCAAGAGACCCAGTACTTC.